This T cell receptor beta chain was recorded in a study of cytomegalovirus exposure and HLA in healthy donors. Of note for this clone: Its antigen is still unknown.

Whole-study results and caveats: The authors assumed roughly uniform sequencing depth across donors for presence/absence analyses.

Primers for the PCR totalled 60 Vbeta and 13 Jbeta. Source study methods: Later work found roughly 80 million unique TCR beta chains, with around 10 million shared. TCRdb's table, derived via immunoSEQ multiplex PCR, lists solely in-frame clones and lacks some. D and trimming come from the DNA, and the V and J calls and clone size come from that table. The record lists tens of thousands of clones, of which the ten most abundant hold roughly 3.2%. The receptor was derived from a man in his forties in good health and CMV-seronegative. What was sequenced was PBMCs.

CDR3 nucleotide sequence: TGTGCCTGGAGTTTAAACTACGAGCAGTACTTC. Translating gives CAWSLNYEQYF. The chain carries TRBV30 and TRBJ2-7; D is undetermined. The CDR3 is 11 residues long. V shed 2 bases and J shed 3 bases, with 5 bases lying between them. Germline CDR1 and CDR2: GTSNPN and SVGIG (reference sequence). Complete variable domain (other parts from reference TRBV30 and TRBJ2-7): SQTIHQWPATLVQPVGSPLSLECTVEGTSNPNLYWYRQAAGRGLQLLFYSVGIGQISSEVPQNLSASRPQDRQFILSSKKLLLSDSGFYLCAWSLNYEQYFGPGTRLTVT.